A single T cell receptor (beta chain) is shown here with its context. The sample is drawn from a study of chronic HIV infection and antiretroviral therapy. The CDR3 is 15 residues long. CDR1 and CDR2 from the germline V gene are MNHEY and SVGAGI. V was cut by 2 bases and J by 2 bases, with 13 bases left in between. TCRdb passed the 5' RACE reads through MiXCR, listing each CDR3 protein once. Among 40,000 to 50,000 distinct CDR3 sequences listed, about 18% were seen once. The TCR was taken from an adult who had HIV and had not received antiretroviral therapy, or was an uninfected healthy control (not recorded which). The chain links TRBV6-5 to TRBJ2-7, with D maybe TRBD1 (5 bases). The sequenced sample consisted of peripheral blood. CDR3: CASSYPRQSPYEQYF. DNA of the CDR3: TGTGCCAGCAGTTACCCGCGACAGAGCCCCTACGAGCAGTACTTC.